Each of the 21 T cell receptor beta chains below was sequenced from the same sample in a study of T cells in Graves' hyperthyroidism and ophthalmopathy. The investigators amplified TCR beta CDR3 regions from RNA transcripts. The TCR CDR3 was amplified in a first-round RT-PCR using the HTBI primer set. TCRdb independently ran MiXCR on the multiplex PCR reads; one entry per CDR3 protein. The sample lists about 200,000 distinct CDR3 sequences, about 15% occurring once. The sample was blood. The receptors were gathered from a woman between 45 and 60 years old with Graves' hyperthyroidism.

The V gene is TRBV9, the J gene TRBJ2-5; D call uncertain. Per germline, CDR1 SGDLS and CDR2 YYNGEE. The CDR3 is 15 amino acids. The V gene lost 7 bases and the J gene lost 2 bases, with 18 bases spanning the gap. In nucleotides, the CDR3 is TGTGCCAGCTCCCGGGCCCCTCTCGGGCAAGAGACCCAGTACTTC. Translation gives CASSRAPLGQETQYF.

This clonotype was counted many times. The CDR3 DNA sequence: TGTGCCACCAAAACGACAGTGCTCAGCTCCTACGAGCAGTACTTC. Encoded protein: CATKTTVLSSYEQYF. V gene TRBV10-3 combines with J gene TRBJ2-7, with D possibly being TRBD1 (5 bases). Germline loops: CDR1 ENHRY, CDR2 SYGVKD. The CDR3 sequence is 15 residues long. V lost 10 bases and J lost 0, with 19 bases in between.

The V call is TRBV5-4, the J call TRBJ1-5, with TRBD1 matching over 8 bases. Germline CDR1 SGHNT, CDR2 YYREEE (reference sequence). Germline trimming cut 3 bases from V and 3 bases from J; bases unmatched to any gene: 5. This CDR3 spans 15 amino acids. Here the CDR3 DNA reads TGTGCCAGCAGCTCCAGGGACAGGCCCAATCAGCCCCAGCATTTT. Residues: CASSSRDRPNQPQHF.

In its sample, this clonotype was seen many times. The chain couples TRBV7-8 to TRBJ2-3; TRBD2 is a possible D gene (6 bases). The V gene lost 2 bases and the J gene lost 0 bases, with 12 bases spanning the gap. The V gene's germline CDR1 is SGHVS and CDR2 FQNEAQ. The CDR3 totals 16 residues. DNA for the CDR3: TGTGCCAGCAGCTTATCCCCGGGAGTGAGCACAGATACGCAGTATTTT. As protein: CASSLSPGVSTDTQYF. Variable domain in full (rest from reference TRBV7-8 and TRBJ2-3): GAGVSQSPRYKVAKRGQDVALRCDPISGHVSLFWYQQALGQGPEFLTYFQNEAQLDKSGLPSDRFFAERPEGSVSTLKIQRTQQEDSAVYLCASSLSPGVSTDTQYFGPGTRLTVL.

This rearrangement joins TRBV5-4 to TRBJ2-7; tentatively, D is TRBD2 (6 bases). The CDR3 is 14 residues long. The germline V and J ends were trimmed by 4 bases and 6 bases, with 17 bases remaining between them. Germline V gene sequence: CDR1 SGHNT, CDR2 YYREEE (reference sequence). CDR3 nucleotide sequence: TGTGCCAGCAGCGACATGCGGGGCCTTATCGAGCAGTACTTC. It codes for CASSDMRGLIEQYF.

This clonotype showed up many times. The CDR3 DNA sequence: TGTGCCAGCAGTTCTGTAGGTGACAAGACCTACGAGCAGTACTTC. Amino acid sequence: CASSSVGDKTYEQYF. This chain connects TRBV27 to TRBJ2-7; D remains unclear. V lost 4 bases, J lost 2 bases, and 15 bases lay in between. The germline V gene encodes CDR1 MNHEY and CDR2 SMNVEV (reference sequence). The CDR3 runs to 15 residues.

Many counts were recorded for this clonotype. CDR3 region: CASSQARGVDIQYF. In DNA form, the CDR3 reads TGTGCCAGCAGCCAGGCTAGGGGGGTGGACATTCAGTACTTC. This chain uses TRBV3-1 with TRBJ2-4, with D tentatively TRBD1 or TRBD2 (6 bases each). Germline values: CDR1 LGHDT, CDR2 YNNKEL (reference sequence). This CDR3 has 14 residues. The germline V and J ends were trimmed by 3 bases and 8 bases, with 14 bases remaining between them.

Many counts were recorded for this clonotype. J is TRBJ2-7 and V is TRBV2; tentative D call: TRBD2 (6 bases). Per germline, CDR1 SNHLY and CDR2 FYNNEI. CDR3 size: 12 residues. The ends were cut back, 5 bases at V and 6 bases at J, with 11 bases in the middle. The CDR3 reads CASSSRGSEQYF. CDR3 nucleotides: TGTGCCAGCAGTTCTCGGGGGTCCGAGCAGTACTTC. Drawing the rest from reference TRBV2 and TRBJ2-7, the complete variable domain is EPEVTQTPSHQVTQMGQEVILRCVPISNHLYFYWYRQILGQKVEFLVSFYNNEISEKSEIFDDQFSVERPDGSNFTLKIRSTKLEDSAMYFCASSSRGSEQYFGPGTRLTVT.

Ten or more counts support this clonotype. This sequence joins TRBV7-8 and TRBJ1-1; D is ambiguous. The CDR3 has 11 residues. CDR1 is SGHVS, CDR2 FQNEAQ, per germline. V dropped 11 bases and J dropped 1 base, with 8 bases sitting between them. CDR3 in DNA: TGTGCCCCATACCCGAACACTGAAGCTTTCTTT. Its translation is CAPYPNTEAFF.

The genes are TRBV28 and TRBJ2-7; the D is unclear. CDR1 and CDR2 from the germline V gene are MDHEN and SYDVKM. Trimming removed 7 bases from V and 0 bases from J, with 7 bases in between. This CDR3 is 12 amino acids long. The CDR3 DNA reads as TGTGCCAGCACCCTGAGCTCCTACGAGCAGTACTTC. Its protein is CASTLSSYEQYF.

This clonotype was detected many times. The chain combines TRBV7-3 with TRBJ2-1; D is perhaps TRBD2 (7 bases). V was clipped by 1 base and J by 7 bases, with 17 bases between them. Germline CDR1 is SGHTA and CDR2 is FQGTGA. CDR3 length equals 16 residues. Here the CDR3 reads CASSLKGGGFRNEQFF. In DNA, the CDR3 is TGTGCCAGCAGCTTAAAGGGGGGAGGGTTTCGGAATGAGCAGTTCTTC.

In its sample, this clonotype was seen once. The chain has TRBV12-3 or TRBV12-4 and TRBJ2-1; D gene unclear. This CDR3 region has 13 residues. The V end was cut by 7 bases, the J end by 6 bases, with 13 bases between. The CDR3: CASTPGRANEQFF. In DNA form, the CDR3 reads TGTGCCAGCACCCCTGGTCGGGCCAATGAGCAGTTCTTC.

The CDR3 reads CSVEEWGTGDGELFF. For the CDR3, the DNA is TGCAGCGTTGAGGAGTGGGGGACAGGGGACGGGGAGCTGTTTTTT. This sequence joins TRBV29-1 and TRBJ2-2; 10 nucleotides align to TRBD1. Germline lookup yields CDR1 SQVTM and CDR2 ANQGSEA. With V trimmed by 3 bases and J by 7 bases, 8 bases remained unmatched. CDR3 size: 15 residues.

This clonotype was detected many times. The chain uses TRBV20-1 and TRBJ1-1, with D possibly matching TRBD1 (5 bases). There are 13 residues in the CDR3. Germline V gives CDR1 DFQATT, CDR2 SNEGSKA (reference sequence). V shed 3 bases and J shed 1 base, with 9 bases lying between them. The CDR3 region is CSASFQGNTEAFF. CDR3 in DNA: TGCAGTGCTAGTTTTCAGGGGAACACTGAAGCTTTCTTT.

The genes are TRBV15 and TRBJ1-5; D gene ambiguous. The CDR3 runs 14 residues. Trimming stripped 0 bases from V and 5 bases from J, with 8 bases between. CDR1 and CDR2 from the germline V gene are LNHNV and YYDKDF (reference sequence). CDR3 bases: TGTGCCACCAGCAGAGATAGACCGGATCAGCCCCAGCATTTT. Protein: CATSRDRPDQPQHF.

Concerning this clonotype itself: A clone one base away is much larger, so this may be a read error. This chain uses TRBV12-5 with TRBJ2-1; either TRBD1 or TRBD2 may fit D (5 bases each). Germline CDR1 LGHNT, CDR2 FRNRAP. CDR3 length: 13 amino acids. The CDR3: CATGLWGNNEQFF. The CDR3 DNA is TGTGCTACTGGTTTATGGGGGAACAATGAGCAGTTCTTC.

V and J are TRBV7-2 and TRBJ1-2; D unclear. The V end was cut by 1 base, the J end by 6 bases, with 12 bases between. The CDR3 length is 14 residues. Germline V lookup: CDR1 SGHTA, CDR2 FQGNSA. The CDR3 DNA sequence: TGTGCCAGCAGCTTAGTTAGAGGGCTCCATGGCTACACCTTC. Protein sequence: CASSLVRGLHGYTF.

Comments on this clonotype: A much larger clone lies one base from this, so it may be a read error. The chain has TRBV29-1 and TRBJ2-5; a weak D match, TRBD2 (5 bases). The CDR3 sequence is 11 residues long. From germline, CDR1 is SQVTM and CDR2 ANQGSEA. CDR3 protein: CSHPLGETQCF. For the CDR3, the DNA is TGCTCCCACCCTTTGGGAGAGACCCAGTGCTTC.

This clonotype appeared many times. The chain is built from TRBV18 and TRBJ2-7, with 7 positions matching TRBD2. Germline CDR1 KGHSH, CDR2 LQKENI. The V and J ends lost 4 bases and 2 bases, in that order; junction bases with no gene match: 5. This CDR3 is 14 amino acids long. In nucleotides, the CDR3 is TGTGCCAGCTCACAGCGGGACGGTACCTACGAGCAGTACTTC. Protein sequence: CASSQRDGTYEQYF.

The chain carries TRBV20-1 and TRBJ2-7; 11 positions agree with TRBD2. The V and J ends lost 4 bases and 3 bases, in that order; junction bases with no gene match: 5. CDR3 length: 14 amino acids. The V gene's germline CDR1 is DFQATT and CDR2 SNEGSKA (reference sequence). The CDR3 sequence: CSATRLAGNYEQYF. CDR3 coding DNA: TGCAGTGCTACCCGACTAGCGGGAAACTACGAGCAGTACTTC.

This clonotype was observed a single time. The J gene is TRBJ2-5, the V gene TRBV7-9; D is unresolved. Germline-derived CDR1 and CDR2 are SEHNR and FQNEAQ (reference sequence). Trimming removed 6 bases from V and 0 bases from J, with 20 bases in between. The CDR3 loop spans 17 amino acids. CDR3: CASRAPVGRTYQETQYF. As DNA, the CDR3 is TGTGCCAGCAGAGCCCCCGTGGGAAGAACCTACCAAGAGACCCAGTACTTC.